Shown below are 23 T cell receptor beta chains from a single sample sequenced in a study of blood T cell repertoires in COVID-19. Libraries were prepared by immunoSEQ multiplex PCR; TCRdb keeps only in-frame clonotypes and omits some of them. The repertoire holds around 150,000 clones, with about 93% as singletons. Sequencing was done on a sample of peripheral blood. Every receptor here comes from a woman in her forties or fifties with acute or convalescent COVID-19.

This chain connects TRBV2 to TRBJ2-1; D is perhaps TRBD2 (5 bases). The CDR3 runs to 13 residues. Germline CDR1 SNHLY, CDR2 FYNNEI. Trimming cost V 4 bases and J 6 bases, with 10 bases left between them. CDR3 DNA sequence: TGTGCCAGCAGTGTGACCGGGATCAATGAGCAGTTCTTC. Translation: CASSVTGINEQFF.

This clone was observed a single time. The chain recombines TRBV19 with TRBJ2-4; 8 bases map to TRBD1. This CDR3 contains 14 residues. Germline trimming cut 8 bases from V and 9 bases from J; bases unmatched to any gene: 12. The germline CDR1 and CDR2 sequences are LNHDA and SQIVND (reference sequence). This CDR3 reads CASSEQGAGGIQYF. The CDR3 DNA follows: TGTGCCAGTTCAGAGCAGGGGGCAGGAGGCATTCAGTACTTC.

The chain uses TRBV5-4 and TRBJ2-2; TRBD2 matches 12 bases. This CDR3 is 18 amino acids long. V was clipped by 0 bases and J by 6 bases; unmatched bases: 9. CDR1 is SGHNT and CDR2 is YYREEE in the germline V gene (reference sequence). This CDR3 reads CASSLGATSGSWAGELFF. CDR3 nucleotides: TGTGCCAGCAGCTTGGGGGCGACTAGCGGGAGTTGGGCCGGGGAGCTGTTTTTT.

The table lists this clone with a count of one. The rearrangement uses TRBV27 and TRBJ2-7; D is possibly TRBD2 (6 bases). CDR3 length: 16 residues. Germline V CDR1 and CDR2: MNHEY, SMNVEV (reference sequence). V was cut by 6 bases and J by 6 bases, with 24 bases left in between. In DNA form, the CDR3 reads TGTGCCAGCAGCCTCCGGGGGAAGGCGGGAAGGGTCGAGCAGTACTTC. Protein sequence: CASSLRGKAGRVEQYF.

This chain's CDR3 is CASSYPPGDRSSPLHF. The DNA for the CDR3 is TGTGCCAGCAGTTACCCCCCTGGGGACAGGTCGTCACCCCTCCACTTT. The chain combines TRBV6-6 with TRBJ1-6, with 8 bases identical to TRBD1. The CDR3 extends over 16 amino acids. The V and J ends lost 2 bases and 10 bases, in that order; junction bases with no gene match: 10. Germline loops: CDR1 MNHNY, CDR2 SVGAGI (reference sequence).

The rearrangement links TRBV9 to TRBJ1-1; no clear D gene. The CDR3 spans 17 residues. CDR1 is SGDLS and CDR2 is YYNGEE in the germline V gene. Trimming removed 4 bases at V and 1 base at J, with 20 bases between. CDR3 amino acids: CASSSRPGEVPNTEAFF. In nucleotides, the CDR3 is TGTGCCAGCAGCTCTCGACCCGGGGAGGTTCCGAACACTGAAGCTTTCTTT.

The V call is TRBV18, the J call TRBJ1-1; D is perhaps TRBD1 (6 bases). In germline, CDR1 is KGHSH, CDR2 LQKENI. Trimming cost V 1 base and J 4 bases, with 10 bases left between them. The CDR3 totals 14 residues. The DNA for the CDR3 is TGTGCCAGCTCACCACAGGACAGCGGCACTGAAGCTTTCTTT. Encoded protein: CASSPQDSGTEAFF.

The V gene is TRBV4-1, the J gene TRBJ1-4; TRBD1 matches at 9 bases. Germline V gives CDR1 MGHRA, CDR2 YSYEKL. V was clipped by 3 bases and J by 5 bases; unmatched bases: 4. This CDR3 is 15 amino acids long. The CDR3 DNA sequence: TGCGCCAGCAGCCAGGATACAGGGGGCAATGAAAAACTGTTTTTT. Protein sequence: CASSQDTGGNEKLFF.

The CDR3, as DNA: TGTGCTAGTGGTTTGATCCTCACAGATACGCAGTATTTT. It codes for CASGLILTDTQYF. This chain connects TRBV12-5 to TRBJ2-3; no clear D. Germline V gives CDR1 LGHNT, CDR2 FRNRAP. The CDR3 totals 13 residues. The ends were cut back, 2 bases at V and 2 bases at J, with 5 bases in the middle. The whole variable domain, remainder taken from reference TRBV12-5 and TRBJ2-3, is DARVTQTPRHKVTEMGQEVTMRCQPILGHNTVFWYRQTMMQGLELLAYFRNRAPLDDSGMPKDRFSAEMPDATLATLKIQPSEPRDSAVYFCASGLILTDTQYFGPGTRLTVL.

The rearrangement links TRBV7-2 to TRBJ1-6, with a tentative D call TRBD1 (6 bases). Germline CDR1 is SGHTA and CDR2 is FQGNSA. The CDR3 is 15 residues long. Between the trimmed V and J ends, which lost 1 base and 9 bases, there was a span of 13 bases. This CDR3 reads CASSLVQGLGSPLHF. The CDR3 DNA reads as TGTGCCAGCAGCTTAGTCCAGGGGCTGGGTTCACCCCTCCACTTT.

The J gene is TRBJ1-5, the V gene TRBV2; 7 bases match TRBD1. Germline CDR1 SNHLY, CDR2 FYNNEI. This CDR3 has 14 residues. J gave up 6 bases and V 7 bases, and 9 bases lay outside the gene matches. The chain's CDR3 is CASIGTEGTQPQHF. In nucleotides, the CDR3 is TGTGCCAGCATCGGGACAGAGGGTACTCAGCCCCAGCATTTT.

Here the CDR3 DNA reads TGTGCCACCAGTGACCGAGACAGGGGCTCCTACAATGAGCAGTTCTTC. As protein: CATSDRDRGSYNEQFF. The genes are TRBV24-1 and TRBJ2-1, with 8 bases identical to TRBD1. CDR3 size: 16 residues. V shed 4 bases and J 0 bases; nucleotides not matched to a gene: 4. The germline CDR1 and CDR2 sequences are KGHDR and SFDVKD.

This clone was detected a few times. This chain connects TRBV12-5 to TRBJ1-3; D is unresolved. The CDR3 runs to 11 residues. V was trimmed by 7 bases and J by 1 base, leaving 2 bases between them. Germline CDR1 reads LGHNT; CDR2 reads FRNRAP. The CDR3 DNA reads TGTGCTAGTGCTTCTGGAAACACCATATATTTT. Amino acid sequence: CASASGNTIYF.

The CDR3 DNA reads TGTGCCAGCAGCTGGGGACAGGGGTTTGGTAATGAGCAGTTCTTC. This encodes CASSWGQGFGNEQFF. The chain combines TRBV11-2 with TRBJ2-1; 10 nucleotides agree with TRBD1. Germline CDR1 SGHAT, CDR2 FQNNGV. V trimming: 4 bases; J trimming: 7 bases; junction bases outside the gene matches: 7. CDR3 length equals 15 residues.

The V and J genes are TRBV28 and TRBJ2-7, with TRBD2 identical over 16 bases. This CDR3 is built from 18 residues. Germline CDR1 reads MDHEN; CDR2 reads SYDVKM. V trimming: 4 bases; J trimming: 5 bases; junction bases outside the gene matches: 11. CDR3: CASSSGLAGGPSSHEQYF. The CDR3 bases are TGTGCCAGCAGTTCGGGACTAGCGGGAGGGCCTTCGTCCCACGAGCAGTACTTC.

The chain combines TRBV24-1 with TRBJ1-5; D uncertain. This CDR3 is 14 amino acids long. Germline values: CDR1 KGHDR, CDR2 SFDVKD. The germline V and J ends were trimmed by 5 bases and 0 bases, with 7 bases remaining between them. CDR3 coding DNA: TGTGCCACCAGTGCCGACACTAGCAATCAGCCCCAGCATTTT. Its translation: CATSADTSNQPQHF.

The chain couples TRBV19 to TRBJ2-5; perhaps TRBD1 as D (6 bases). With 1 base removed from V and 3 bases from J, the gap between germline ends came to 21 bases. Germline V gives CDR1 LNHDA, CDR2 SQIVND (reference sequence). This CDR3 contains 18 residues. CDR3 residues: CASSIVPTLLQGEETQYF. Here the CDR3 DNA reads TGTGCCAGTAGTATAGTCCCCACGCTTCTACAGGGTGAAGAGACCCAGTACTTC.

The rearrangement joins TRBV24-1 to TRBJ2-1; D not certain. The CDR3 spans 16 residues. The ends were cut back, 3 bases at V and 5 bases at J, with 16 bases in the middle. Germline V gene lookup returns CDR1 KGHDR and CDR2 SFDVKD. The DNA of the CDR3 is TGTGCCACCAGTGATCCCTCACCAGCTCTAGACAATGAGCAGTTCTTC. Protein sequence: CATSDPSPALDNEQFF.

The chain carries TRBV2 and TRBJ2-5; weak D call: TRBD1 (6 bases). Germline CDR1 SNHLY, CDR2 FYNNEI. CDR3 size: 15 residues. V shed 7 bases and J shed 5 bases, with 20 bases lying between them. As DNA, the CDR3 is TGTGCCAGCACCTTGGGGGCGGGCTGGGGGGAGACCCAGTACTTC. Protein: CASTLGAGWGETQYF. Looking up the rest from reference TRBV2 and TRBJ2-5 gives the full variable domain: EPEVTQTPSHQVTQMGQEVILRCVPISNHLYFYWYRQILGQKVEFLVSFYNNEISEKSEIFDDQFSVERPDGSNFTLKIRSTKLEDSAMYFCASTLGAGWGETQYFGPGTRLLVL.

The rearrangement uses TRBV19 and TRBJ2-7; the D gene is possibly TRBD2 (5 bases). This CDR3 has 14 amino acids. Germline assignment: CDR1 LNHDA and CDR2 SQIVND (reference sequence). Trimming removed 6 bases at V and 0 bases at J, with 12 bases between. The DNA for the CDR3 is TGTGCCAGTAGACCCTCCGGGGACTCCTACGAGCAGTACTTC. Its protein product is CASRPSGDSYEQYF.

This clone was counted once. The V call is TRBV10-3, the J call TRBJ2-2; TRBD1 aligns across 9 bases. Germline V gives CDR1 ENHRY, CDR2 SYGVKD. This CDR3 region has 14 residues. The V gene end was trimmed by 10 bases and the J gene end by 3 bases; junction bases not matched to a gene: 6. The CDR3 here is CATRRQGDTGELFF. CDR3 coding DNA: TGTGCCACCCGCAGACAGGGGGACACCGGGGAGCTGTTTTTT.

This rearrangement joins TRBV28 to TRBJ2-3; D gene ambiguous. V lost 5 bases, J lost 0 bases, and 3 bases lay in between. This CDR3 spans 12 amino acids. CDR1 is MDHEN and CDR2 is SYDVKM in the germline V gene. CDR3 in amino acids: CASSRSTDTQYF. The CDR3 nucleotides are TGTGCCAGCAGTCGTAGCACAGATACGCAGTATTTT.

The chain uses TRBV19 and TRBJ1-1, with D possibly being TRBD1 (5 bases). This CDR3 spans 14 amino acids. Germline V gives CDR1 LNHDA, CDR2 SQIVND (reference sequence). Deletions cut 2 bases from V and 5 bases from J, with 12 bases between. The CDR3 region is CASSIIVGGTEAFF. The CDR3, as DNA: TGTGCCAGTAGTATAATAGTCGGGGGAACTGAAGCTTTCTTT. Full variable domain (rest looked up from reference TRBV19 and TRBJ1-1): DGGITQSPKYLFRKEGQNVTLSCEQNLNHDAMYWYRQDPGQGLRLIYYSQIVNDFQKGDIAEGYSVSREKKESFPLTVTSAQKNPTAFYLCASSIIVGGTEAFFGQGTRLTVV.